This T cell receptor (beta chain) emerged from a study of Ad26.COV2.S vaccination and SARS-CoV-2 variants. Profiling relied on immunoSEQ multiplex PCR, and the TCRdb table lists in-frame clones only, not all of them. The repertoire has around 340,000 clones, roughly 90% of them found once; the top ten carry about 5%. The CDR3 has 19 amino acids. V lost 5 bases to trimming and J lost 0 bases; unmatched junction nucleotides: 14. Germline loops: CDR1 MNHNY, CDR2 SVGAGI (reference sequence). Worth noting for this clone: Its antigen is still unknown.

General study points: The placebo group had lower spike-specific TCR breadth than the vaccine recipients did. Following vaccination, spike-specific CD8+ and CD4+ T cell responses reportedly exhibited substantial breadth.

Treatment indicated: about 20 received Ad26.COV2.S at low or high dose, single or two shots; 5 received placebo; per-sample allocation not given. Following the first vaccine or placebo injection, samples were taken on day 63. In Boston, the donor was an adult between 18-55 years of age. This clonotype originated in a person aged 18-60 years who received the Ad26.COV2.S COVID-19 vaccine or a placebo. The input for sequencing was peripheral blood, taken in a trial of Ad26.COV2.S vaccine versus placebo. The chain recombines TRBV6-6 with TRBJ2-1; 9 nucleotides match TRBD2. The CDR3 nucleotides read TGTGCCAGCAGTCGATATGCGACTAGCGGATTTTTCTCCTACAATGAGCAGTTCTTC. As protein: CASSRYATSGFFSYNEQFF.